This T cell receptor beta chain was recorded in a study of cytomegalovirus exposure and HLA in healthy donors. Study overall: The roughly 110 validation repertoires used the same platform as the roughly 700 first-cohort repertoires (as reported by a later analysis). Broader study findings: The authors enumerated around 150 TCR beta chains as linked to cytomegalovirus.

A roughly 120-subject validation cohort, separate from the approximately 610-subject first cohort, supplied the donors. With 5 bases removed from V and 1 base from J, the gap between germline ends came to 9 bases. The CDR3 runs to 13 residues. CDR1 is LNHDA, CDR2 SQIVND, per germline (reference sequence). Comments on this clone: Its antigen is as yet unknown.

Sequencing was performed with immunoSEQ multiplex PCR; in TCRdb, only in-frame clones are kept and a portion is missing. The data show hundreds of thousands of clones, with less than 90% seen just once and about 12% held by the top ten. This chain joins TRBV19 and TRBJ2-7; D gene ambiguous. The TCR comes from a man younger than 30 in good health and CMV-seropositive. What was sequenced was PBMCs. In nucleotides, the CDR3 is TGTGCCAGTAGTTTGACGGTATCCTACGAGCAGTACTTC. Translation: CASSLTVSYEQYF. Full variable domain (missing parts from reference TRBV19 and TRBJ2-7): DGGITQSPKYLFRKEGQNVTLSCEQNLNHDAMYWYRQDPGQGLRLIYYSQIVNDFQKGDIAEGYSVSREKKESFPLTVTSAQKNPTAFYLCASSLTVSYEQYFGPGTRLTVT.